This TCR beta chain is drawn from a study of T cells in Graves' hyperthyroidism and ophthalmopathy. There are a few counts of this clonotype. Amplified TCR beta CDR3 regions came from RNA transcripts. A set of HTBI primers served as the primers for a first-round RT-PCR of the TCR CDR3. One entry per CDR3 protein, called by TCRdb with MiXCR from the multiplex PCR reads. This sample has hundreds of thousands of distinct CDR3 sequences; 11% to 15% occur once, and the top ten carry around 9.6%. Stable Graves' hyperthyroidism meant no ophthalmopathy progression within 18 months. Sequencing was done on a sample of blood. The sequence was obtained from a woman between 18 and 29 years old with Graves' hyperthyroidism.

As DNA, the CDR3 is TGTGCCACCAGTGATTTGGGCTTCACAGATACGCAGTATTTT. Its translation: CATSDLGFTDTQYF. V usage is TRBV24-1 and J usage is TRBJ2-3; D is uncertain. The CDR3 sequence is 14 residues long. V was shortened by 0 bases and J by 2 bases, with 5 bases between the two germline ends. The germline V gene has CDR1 KGHDR and CDR2 SFDVKD.